One sample yielded the 12 T cell receptor beta chains listed below, sequenced in a study of T cells after posttransplantation cyclophosphamide. The method was immunoSEQ multiplex PCR; TCRdb's version includes in-frame clones alone and lacks a portion of them. Of more than 9,500 clones listed, about 80% are singletons. Controls had myeloablative marrow grafts with methotrexate and calcineurin inhibitor, sampled at 1 year. The sequenced sample was PBMCs, obtained 350 to 400 days after allogeneic stem cell transplant with calcineurin inhibitor and methotrexate. The source is a male patient aged 30 to 39 who received an allogeneic stem cell transplant from an unrelated donor, was CMV-positive, and had acute GVHD only. The graft donor may have given rise to some T cells.

The chain couples TRBV16 to TRBJ1-1; the D is unclear. Trimming removed 0 bases from V and 1 base from J, with 6 bases in between. Germline assignment: CDR1 KGHSY and CDR2 FQNENV. This CDR3 comprises 14 residues. The DNA for the CDR3 is TGTGCCAGCAGCCAATCGATCAGGAACACTGAAGCTTTCTTT. Its translation is CASSQSIRNTEAFF.

The V gene is TRBV5-1, the J gene TRBJ1-1; 9 bases line up with TRBD1. J lost 4 bases, V lost 4 bases, and 5 bases had no gene match. Germline CDR1 and CDR2: SGHRS and YFSETQ. CDR3 length equals 14 residues. This CDR3 is CASSKTGGTTEAFF. The CDR3 DNA sequence: TGCGCCAGCAGCAAGACAGGGGGGACCACTGAAGCTTTCTTT. The full variable domain, in which reference TRBV5-1 and TRBJ1-1 provide the parts outside the CDR3, is KAGVTQTPRYLIKTRGQQVTLSCSPISGHRSVSWYQQTPGQGLQFLFEYFSETQRNKGNFPGRFSGRQFSNSRSEMNVSTLELGDSALYLCASSKTGGTTEAFFGQGTRLTVV.

V is TRBV10-3 and J is TRBJ2-7, with 7 bases fitting TRBD2. Germline trimming cut 6 bases from V and 4 bases from J; bases unmatched to any gene: 15. The germline gives CDR1 ENHRY, CDR2 SYGVKD. CDR3 length: 16 residues. The CDR3 reads CAIRGTGDAGGYEQYF. Written as DNA, the CDR3 is TGTGCCATCAGAGGTACCGGGGACGCCGGGGGGTACGAGCAGTACTTC.

J is TRBJ1-1 and V is TRBV4-1; possibly TRBD1 for D (6 bases). This CDR3 is built from 15 residues. Trimming stripped 0 bases from V and 2 bases from J, with 10 bases between. The germline gives CDR1 MGHRA, CDR2 YSYEKL. The chain's CDR3 is CASSQDWTDNTEAFF. The CDR3 nucleotides read TGCGCCAGCAGCCAAGACTGGACAGATAACACTGAAGCTTTCTTT.

The gene calls are TRBV12-5 and TRBJ1-4, with 9 bases identical to TRBD1. Germline V gene lookup returns CDR1 LGHNT and CDR2 FRNRAP. V lost 6 bases, J lost 8 bases, and 7 bases stayed unmatched. The CDR3 covers 14 residues. In nucleotides, the CDR3 is TGTGCTAGTGGGGTGGACAGGGGCGACGAAAAACTGTTTTTT. Residues: CASGVDRGDEKLFF.

This rearrangement joins TRBV30 to TRBJ2-2; TRBD2 aligns across 7 bases. The CDR3 contains 17 residues. The ends lost 2 bases at V and 1 base at J; junction bases unmatched: 10. Germline assignment: CDR1 GTSNPN and CDR2 SVGIG (reference sequence). CDR3 bases: TGTGCCTGGAGTTTTCTAGCCGGCGGGGGGAACACCGGGGAGCTGTTTTTT. Protein sequence: CAWSFLAGGGNTGELFF.

The chain is built from TRBV4-1 and TRBJ2-1; TRBD1 aligns across 7 bases. After removal of 4 bases from V and 5 bases from J, the junction contained 2 bases not matched to a gene. CDR1 is MGHRA, CDR2 YSYEKL, per germline. This CDR3 spans 13 amino acids. The CDR3 loop is CASSLDRDNEQFF. The CDR3, as DNA: TGCGCCAGCAGCCTCGACAGGGACAATGAGCAGTTCTTC.

This chain links TRBV7-3 with TRBJ2-1; TRBD2 agrees at 10 bases. CDR1 and CDR2 from the germline V gene are SGHTA and FQGTGA. The CDR3 has 18 residues. V gave up 1 base and J gave up 5 bases; unmatched junction bases: 11. The CDR3 DNA follows: TGTGCCAGCAGCTTAAGACCTCCCGGGACTAGCGATAACAATGAGCAGTTCTTC. This translates into CASSLRPPGTSDNNEQFF.

This chain uses TRBV7-2 with TRBJ1-2; weak D call: TRBD1 (6 bases). V gave up 7 bases and J gave up 2 bases, with 17 bases separating them. The CDR3 contains 15 residues. CDR1 is SGHTA, CDR2 FQGNSA, per germline. Here the CDR3 DNA reads TGTGCCAGCACCCCCAGTGGGACACCCAACTATGGCTACACCTTC. Translation gives CASTPSGTPNYGYTF.

The chain couples TRBV7-8 to TRBJ2-7, with TRBD1 matching over 7 bases. The CDR3 length is 13 residues. J gave up 7 bases and V 6 bases, and 9 bases lay outside the gene matches. Germline V lookup: CDR1 SGHVS, CDR2 FQNEAQ. The CDR3 nucleotides are TGTGCCAGCAGTCCGGACAGGCCGTGGGAGCAGTACTTC. Its translation: CASSPDRPWEQYF.

This chain connects TRBV27 to TRBJ1-2, with D possibly TRBD1 on 6 matching bases. This CDR3 has 12 amino acids. Deletions cut 5 bases from V and 4 bases from J, with 8 bases between. CDR1 and CDR2 from the germline V gene are MNHEY and SMNVEV (reference sequence). CDR3 coding DNA: TGTGCCAGCAGTACAGGGCCCTATGGCTACACCTTC. The encoded protein is CASSTGPYGYTF.

In its sample, this clone was seen once. The V and J genes are TRBV6-5 and TRBJ2-1, with 9 bases identical to TRBD2. The CDR3 is made up of 12 amino acids. J was trimmed by 8 bases and V by 8 bases; bases with no gene match: 4. The V gene's germline CDR1 is MNHEY and CDR2 SVGAGI. The CDR3 nucleotides read TGTGCCAGCCGGCGGGAGGGGCATGAGCAGTTCTTC. Amino acid sequence: CASRREGHEQFF.